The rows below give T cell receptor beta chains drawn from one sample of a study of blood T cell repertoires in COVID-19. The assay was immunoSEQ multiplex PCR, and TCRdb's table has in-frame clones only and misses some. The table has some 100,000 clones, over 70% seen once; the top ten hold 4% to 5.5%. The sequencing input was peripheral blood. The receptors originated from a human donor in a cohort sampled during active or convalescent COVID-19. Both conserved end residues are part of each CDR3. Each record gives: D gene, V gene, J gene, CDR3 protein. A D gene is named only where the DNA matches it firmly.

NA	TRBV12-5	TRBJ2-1	CASGAPGGSANEQFF
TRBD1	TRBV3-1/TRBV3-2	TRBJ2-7	CASSPGTGTFYEQYF
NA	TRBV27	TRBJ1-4	CASSLRGTTNEKLFF
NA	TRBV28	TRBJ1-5	CASSLYRNSNQPQHF
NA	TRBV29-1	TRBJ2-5	CSVAGGGETQYF
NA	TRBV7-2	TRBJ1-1	CASSFHPEMNTEAFF
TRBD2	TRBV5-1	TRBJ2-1	CASSLIPGRRTSGIYNEQFF
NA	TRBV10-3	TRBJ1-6	CAISAVRSPLHF
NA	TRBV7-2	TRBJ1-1	CASSFERGIEAFF
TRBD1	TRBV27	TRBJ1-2	CASSPRQGYYGYTF
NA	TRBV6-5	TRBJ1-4	CASSPQELKAEKLFF
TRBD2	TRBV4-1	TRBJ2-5	CASSQDSLAGGKGETQYF
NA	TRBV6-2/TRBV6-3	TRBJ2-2	CASSHYRVMTGELFF
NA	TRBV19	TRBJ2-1	CASMGGGQRLYNEQFF
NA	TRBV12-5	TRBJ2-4	CASGSPITGKLAKNIQYF
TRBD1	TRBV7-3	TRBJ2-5	CASSTGTGGAQTQYF
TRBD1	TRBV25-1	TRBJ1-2	CASSELGQGGGYTF
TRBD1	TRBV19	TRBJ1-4	CASSSDRGDEKLFF
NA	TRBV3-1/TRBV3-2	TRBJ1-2	CASSQSGGYTF
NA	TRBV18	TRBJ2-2	CASSPGASPTGELFF
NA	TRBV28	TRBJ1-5	CASSSGGQPQHF
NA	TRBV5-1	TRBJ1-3	CASSLLPSSGNTIYF
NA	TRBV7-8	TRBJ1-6	CASSRGELGSPLHF
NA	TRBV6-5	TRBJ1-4	CASRWAGGSEKLFF
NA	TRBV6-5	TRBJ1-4	CASKFGPTTEKLFF
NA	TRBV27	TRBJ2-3	CASSLMRVADTQYF
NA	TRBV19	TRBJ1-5	CASRSGNSNQPQHF